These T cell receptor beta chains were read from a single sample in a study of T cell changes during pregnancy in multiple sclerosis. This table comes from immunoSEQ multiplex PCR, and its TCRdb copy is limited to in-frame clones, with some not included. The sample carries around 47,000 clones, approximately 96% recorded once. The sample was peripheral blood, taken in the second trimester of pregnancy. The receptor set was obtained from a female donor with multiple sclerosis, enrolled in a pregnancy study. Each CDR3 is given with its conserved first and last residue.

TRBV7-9,CASSLGLAGEQFF
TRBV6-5,CASRADRVRYNEQFF
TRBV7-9,CASSPPQVDQPQHF
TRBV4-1,CASSPAGGASGNTIYF
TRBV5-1,CASSPRTGDYNEQFF
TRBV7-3,CASSPLAGGYNEQFF
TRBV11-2,CASSLAGGGDEQYF
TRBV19,CASSRAGTNSPLHF
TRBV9,CASSVSGVTDTQYF
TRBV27,CASSLTAGRLDTQYF
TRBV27,CASSSSGPYFTDTQYF
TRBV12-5,CASGIWGGGASTGELFF
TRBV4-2,CASSLKGGGSTDTQYF
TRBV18,CASSAVPGGQPQHF
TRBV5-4,CASSLEGTGEYEQYF
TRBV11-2,CASSQGQGGDIQYF
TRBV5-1,CASSFDRGYEQFF
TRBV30,CAWSPGQMNTEAFF
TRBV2,CASSERTTQETQYF
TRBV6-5,CASSYEGQGGGYTF
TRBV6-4,CATAGRPTDTQYF
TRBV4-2,CASSQFLGGQDLYGYTF
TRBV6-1,CASSVGRGVSNQPQHF
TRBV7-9,CASTSGDVGGETQYF
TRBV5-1,CASSTLDRGKYTF
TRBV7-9,CASSGQGNQPQHF
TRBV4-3,CASSPGTDYEQYF
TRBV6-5,CASSYGTVKNTEAFF
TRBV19,CASSIGDDSGANVLTF
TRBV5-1,CASSSDGLAEIYEQYF
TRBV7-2,CASSSRSGNTIYF
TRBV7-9,CASSPPGSFYEQYF
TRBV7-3,CASSPTGTRMNNEQFF
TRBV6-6,CASSYSGGVGQPQHF
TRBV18,CASSPPIQGGTEAFF
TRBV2,CASSPQRGGAYEQYF
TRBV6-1,CASRAMVQVSTEAFF
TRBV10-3,CAIRTGTSGDQETQYF
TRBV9,CASSEGWTNEKLFF
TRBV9,CASSVAYRGAEQYF
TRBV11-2,CASSNLDRVTYEQYF
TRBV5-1,CASSLVGLYEQYF
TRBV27,CASSSTSGRFTDTQYF
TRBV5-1,CASSLSTENTGELFF